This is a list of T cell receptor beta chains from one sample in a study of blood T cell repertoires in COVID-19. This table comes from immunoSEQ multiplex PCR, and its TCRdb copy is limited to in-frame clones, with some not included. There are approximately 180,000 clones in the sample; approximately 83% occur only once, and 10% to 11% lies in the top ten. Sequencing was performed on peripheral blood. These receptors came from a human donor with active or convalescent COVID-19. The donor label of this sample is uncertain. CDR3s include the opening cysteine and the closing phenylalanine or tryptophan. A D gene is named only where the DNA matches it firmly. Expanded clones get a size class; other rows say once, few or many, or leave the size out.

cdr3_nt: TGTGCCAGCTCACCTGGCAGGGTATTTGAAGCTTTCTTT
cdr3_aa: CASSPGRVFEAFF
d_call: .
clone_size: .
j_call: TRBJ1-1
v_call: TRBV18

cdr3_nt: TGTGCCAGCAGCTTACTGTCTTTGGGCGACACCATATATTTT
cdr3_aa: CASSLLSLGDTIYF
d_call: .
clone_size: few
j_call: TRBJ1-3
v_call: TRBV7-9

cdr3_nt: TGTGCCAGCTCACCAGGACAGGGCCTCGACTATGGCTACACCTTC
cdr3_aa: CASSPGQGLDYGYTF
d_call: TRBD1
clone_size: .
j_call: TRBJ1-2
v_call: TRBV18

cdr3_nt: TGTGCCAGCAGTGAATTCAGCGGGAGGGACTACGAGCAGTACTTC
cdr3_aa: CASSEFSGRDYEQYF
d_call: TRBD2
clone_size: .
j_call: TRBJ2-7
v_call: TRBV6-1

cdr3_nt: TGTGCCAGCAGTGAAGGATATCGCGGGAGGGCCTACAATGAGCAGTTCTTC
cdr3_aa: CASSEGYRGRAYNEQFF
d_call: TRBD2
clone_size: .
j_call: TRBJ2-1
v_call: TRBV2

cdr3_nt: TGTGCCAGCTCCCAAAGCGGGAGGCTCACCGGGGAGCTGTTTTTT
cdr3_aa: CASSQSGRLTGELFF
d_call: TRBD2
clone_size: .
j_call: TRBJ2-2
v_call: TRBV18

cdr3_nt: TGCAGTGCTAGTGCCGGGTTGAACACTGAAGCTTTCTTT
cdr3_aa: CSASAGLNTEAFF
d_call: .
clone_size: few
j_call: TRBJ1-1
v_call: TRBV20-1

cdr3_nt: TGTGCCAGCAGCGCTAGGACAGGGGAGGAAGATACGCAGTATTTT
cdr3_aa: CASSARTGEEDTQYF
d_call: TRBD1
clone_size: .
j_call: TRBJ2-3
v_call: TRBV13

cdr3_nt: TGCGCCAGCAAGGTCCTATTCGGGGCAGATACGCAGTATTTT
cdr3_aa: CASKVLFGADTQYF
d_call: .
clone_size: .
j_call: TRBJ2-3
v_call: TRBV5-1

cdr3_nt: TGTGCCAGCAGCCAAGATTGGCAGGGGATGTTTTTT
cdr3_aa: CASSQDWQGMFF
d_call: .
clone_size: .
j_call: TRBJ2-2
v_call: TRBV4-2

cdr3_nt: TGTGCCAGCAGCGGCAGACAGGGGAGGATGTCTCGGGAGCAGTTCTTC
cdr3_aa: CASSGRQGRMSREQFF
d_call: TRBD1
clone_size: .
j_call: TRBJ2-1
v_call: TRBV11-1

cdr3_nt: TGTGCCAGCAGCGCGAACAGGGGGAGGACTGAAGCTTTCTTT
cdr3_aa: CASSANRGRTEAFF
d_call: TRBD1
clone_size: .
j_call: TRBJ1-1
v_call: TRBV9

cdr3_nt: TGTGCCAGCAGCTTAAGGGGGAACTATGGCTACACCTTC
cdr3_aa: CASSLRGNYGYTF
d_call: .
clone_size: .
j_call: TRBJ1-2
v_call: TRBV11-3

cdr3_nt: TGTGCCAGCAGCCAAGGGAGACAGCATGAGGCTTTCTTT
cdr3_aa: CASSQGRQHEAFF
d_call: .
clone_size: few
j_call: TRBJ1-1
v_call: TRBV14

cdr3_nt: TGTGCCAGCAGCCTTCTCTATGGGGGCGCATCTGGCTACACCTTC
cdr3_aa: CASSLLYGGASGYTF
d_call: .
clone_size: .
j_call: TRBJ1-2
v_call: TRBV7-2

cdr3_nt: TGTGCCAGCAGTTTAGACATGGGGGGGACTGAAGCTTTCTTT
cdr3_aa: CASSLDMGGTEAFF
d_call: .
clone_size: .
j_call: TRBJ1-1
v_call: TRBV28

cdr3_nt: TGTGCCAGCAGCTTCCCTAGCGCCACAGATACGCAGTATTTT
cdr3_aa: CASSFPSATDTQYF
d_call: .
clone_size: .
j_call: TRBJ2-3
v_call: TRBV7-9

cdr3_nt: TGCGCCAGCATGGGCCCCGGGACAGGGTCCTACAATGAGCAGTTCTTC
cdr3_aa: CASMGPGTGSYNEQFF
d_call: TRBD1
clone_size: .
j_call: TRBJ2-1
v_call: TRBV5-1

cdr3_nt: TGTGCCAGCAGCTTGGGGGACAGACTCTCTGGAAACACCATATATTTT
cdr3_aa: CASSLGDRLSGNTIYF
d_call: TRBD1
clone_size: once
j_call: TRBJ1-3
v_call: TRBV7-2

cdr3_nt: TGTGCCAGCAGTTTATGGGCGAGCACTGAAGCTTTCTTT
cdr3_aa: CASSLWASTEAFF
d_call: .
clone_size: .
j_call: TRBJ1-1
v_call: TRBV27

cdr3_nt: TGTGCCAGCTCCGGTTCCTATAGCAATCAGCCCCAGCATTTT
cdr3_aa: CASSGSYSNQPQHF
d_call: .
clone_size: .
j_call: TRBJ1-5
v_call: TRBV28

cdr3_nt: TGTGCCAGCAGCCTCGGGACTAGCGAGCAGTACTTC
cdr3_aa: CASSLGTSEQYF
d_call: TRBD2
clone_size: .
j_call: TRBJ2-7
v_call: TRBV7-3

cdr3_nt: TGTGCCAGCAGCTTAGATCCCTCAGGCCCGGGGGGCTACACCTTC
cdr3_aa: CASSLDPSGPGGYTF
d_call: .
clone_size: .
j_call: TRBJ1-2
v_call: TRBV11-3

cdr3_nt: TGTGCCAGCAGCGTAGGGCGGCTTTCCTACAATGAGCAGTTCTTC
cdr3_aa: CASSVGRLSYNEQFF
d_call: .
clone_size: .
j_call: TRBJ2-1
v_call: TRBV9

cdr3_nt: TGTGCCAGCAGCTTAGATCCGGGAGGGCAAGCTGGAAACACCATATATTTT
cdr3_aa: CASSLDPGGQAGNTIYF
d_call: .
clone_size: .
j_call: TRBJ1-3
v_call: TRBV11-2

cdr3_nt: TGTGCCAGCAGTTACTCAGGGGCGCGTGAAGAGACCCAGTACTTC
cdr3_aa: CASSYSGAREETQYF
d_call: .
clone_size: .
j_call: TRBJ2-5
v_call: TRBV6-5

cdr3_nt: TGTGCCAGCAGTGACACCGACAGGGGGCAGGTCGGGGAGCTGTTTTTT
cdr3_aa: CASSDTDRGQVGELFF
d_call: TRBD1
clone_size: .
j_call: TRBJ2-2
v_call: TRBV6-4

cdr3_nt: TGTGCCAGCAGCGCCGGGACTAGCGAGACCCAGTACTTC
cdr3_aa: CASSAGTSETQYF
d_call: TRBD2
clone_size: .
j_call: TRBJ2-5
v_call: TRBV13

cdr3_nt: TGCGCCAGCAGCCAAGATCTCAGAATAAACATTCAGTACTTC
cdr3_aa: CASSQDLRINIQYF
d_call: .
clone_size: .
j_call: TRBJ2-4
v_call: TRBV4-3

cdr3_nt: TGTGCCAGCAGTGTAGCGGATGGGGAGACCCAGTACTTC
cdr3_aa: CASSVADGETQYF
d_call: .
clone_size: .
j_call: TRBJ2-5
v_call: TRBV6-4

cdr3_nt: TGTGCCAGCAGCCAAGAAGGACTAGCGGTTGGCGGTACGCAGTATTTT
cdr3_aa: CASSQEGLAVGGTQYF
d_call: TRBD2
clone_size: .
j_call: TRBJ2-3
v_call: TRBV4-2

cdr3_nt: TGTGCCAGCAGCTTAGCCCCCGTCATGACTAGCGGGAGACCCGCGGGGTTGGGCGAGCAGTACTTC
cdr3_aa: CASSLAPVMTSGRPAGLGEQYF
d_call: TRBD2
clone_size: .
j_call: TRBJ2-7
v_call: TRBV7-6

cdr3_nt: TGTGCCAGCAGTGATAAGGACAGGGGTCGCTCCTATAATTCACCCCTCCACTTT
cdr3_aa: CASSDKDRGRSYNSPLHF
d_call: TRBD1
clone_size: .
j_call: TRBJ1-6
v_call: TRBV2

cdr3_nt: TGTGCCAGCAGTTCTCATACAGGGTGGTATTTT
cdr3_aa: CASSSHTGWYF
d_call: .
clone_size: .
j_call: TRBJ1-3
v_call: TRBV6-5

cdr3_nt: TGTGCCAGCAGCCGTCAGGGAGGTATGAACACTGAAGCTTTCTTT
cdr3_aa: CASSRQGGMNTEAFF
d_call: .
clone_size: .
j_call: TRBJ1-1
v_call: TRBV7-9

cdr3_nt: TGTGCCAGCAGTTTACACCGGGACAGGTTATTAAACACTGAAGCTTTCTTT
cdr3_aa: CASSLHRDRLLNTEAFF
d_call: TRBD1
clone_size: once
j_call: TRBJ1-1
v_call: TRBV27

cdr3_nt: TGCGCCAGCAGCTCTTCTAGCGGGAGGACCGGCTACGAGCAGTACTTC
cdr3_aa: CASSSSSGRTGYEQYF
d_call: TRBD2
clone_size: .
j_call: TRBJ2-7
v_call: TRBV5-1

cdr3_nt: TGTGCCAGCAGCTTGGAGACTAGCGGACCCTATACGCAGTATTTT
cdr3_aa: CASSLETSGPYTQYF
d_call: TRBD2
clone_size: .
j_call: TRBJ2-3
v_call: TRBV5-4

cdr3_nt: TGTGCCAGCAGCCCGTGGGACACCAACACCGGGGAGCTGTTTTTT
cdr3_aa: CASSPWDTNTGELFF
d_call: .
clone_size: .
j_call: TRBJ2-2
v_call: TRBV3-1/TRBV3-2

cdr3_nt: TGTGCCAGCAGCTTACGGGCAGGGCTGGGATCTTCTGGGGCCAACGTCCTGACTTTC
cdr3_aa: CASSLRAGLGSSGANVLTF
d_call: .
clone_size: once
j_call: TRBJ2-6
v_call: TRBV7-2

cdr3_nt: TGCGCCAGCAGCCCGAGTATCAGCGGGCTCACAGATACGCAGTATTTT
cdr3_aa: CASSPSISGLTDTQYF
d_call: .
clone_size: .
j_call: TRBJ2-3
v_call: TRBV5-1